One and the same sample provided the 21 T cell receptor beta chains below, sequenced in a study of blood T cell repertoires in COVID-19. Assay: immunoSEQ multiplex PCR; the TCRdb copy retains only in-frame clones and omits some. The table has about 220,000 clones, around 82% seen once; the top ten hold roughly 13%. Sequenced: peripheral blood. The source is a human donor in a cohort sampled during active COVID-19.

The chain carries TRBV28 and TRBJ2-7; 7 bases are a match to TRBD1. This CDR3 contains 14 residues. CDR1 is MDHEN, CDR2 SYDVKM, per germline. With V trimmed by 5 bases and J by 2 bases, 6 bases remained unmatched. CDR3 DNA: TGTGCCAGCAGTGCTTCCGGGACAGCCTACGAGCAGTACTTC. Residues: CASSASGTAYEQYF.

The CDR3 loop is CASSPAGGGGEAFF. DNA for the CDR3: TGTGCCAGCAGTCCAGCGGGGGGCGGTGGTGAAGCTTTCTTT. This chain uses TRBV11-2 with TRBJ1-1, with a tentative D call TRBD1 (6 bases). Germline V CDR1 and CDR2: SGHAT, FQNNGV. The CDR3 spans 14 residues. V was clipped by 6 bases and J by 7 bases, with 18 bases between them.

This clone has just one count. The genes are TRBV25-1 and TRBJ2-1; 15 bases agree with TRBD2. Germline values: CDR1 MGHDK, CDR2 SYGVNS. The CDR3 runs to 15 residues. J lost 8 bases, V lost 5 bases, and 4 bases had no gene match. The CDR3 here is CASSYGLAGGHEQFF. The CDR3 DNA follows: TGTGCCAGCAGTTATGGACTAGCGGGGGGGCATGAGCAGTTCTTC.

V is TRBV24-1 and J is TRBJ1-5, with 7 bases that match TRBD1. Germline V gene sequence: CDR1 KGHDR, CDR2 SFDVKD. The length of the CDR3 is 14 residues. The V and J ends lost 2 bases and 5 bases, in that order; junction bases with no gene match: 2. The CDR3: CATSDYRGDQPQHF. In DNA form, the CDR3 reads TGTGCCACCAGTGATTACAGGGGAGATCAGCCCCAGCATTTT.

The J gene is TRBJ1-2, the V gene TRBV18; the match to TRBD1 covers 10 bases. The CDR3 covers 15 residues. The germline V gene has CDR1 KGHSH and CDR2 LQKENI. The V segment lost 2 bases and the J segment 5 bases; nucleotides outside the gene matches: 5. The CDR3 nucleotides are TGTGCCAGCTCACCAGGACAGGGGGTTCTTTATGGCTACACCTTC. The encoded protein is CASSPGQGVLYGYTF.

The chain is built from TRBV4-1 and TRBJ2-3; possible D gene TRBD2, 5 bases. With 4 bases removed from V and 2 bases from J, the gap between germline ends came to 10 bases. Germline CDR1 MGHRA, CDR2 YSYEKL. This CDR3 is built from 14 residues. The CDR3 sequence: CASSLSGDTDTQYF. In nucleotides, the CDR3 is TGCGCCAGCAGCCTGAGCGGAGACACAGATACGCAGTATTTT.

In this sample, this clone turned up a few times. V gene TRBV6-4 combines with J gene TRBJ2-1; the D gene is possibly TRBD2 (6 bases). Trimming took 4 bases from V and 3 from J, leaving 13 bases between them. This CDR3 has 15 residues. Germline CDR1 MRHNA, CDR2 SNTAGT. CDR3 sequence: CASSVSGGDYNEQFF. The CDR3 DNA follows: TGTGCCAGCAGTGTCTCTGGCGGGGACTACAATGAGCAGTTCTTC.

The chain joins TRBV11-3 to TRBJ1-1, with D hard to call. Per germline, CDR1 SGHNT and CDR2 YENEEA. This CDR3 is built from 12 residues. V dropped 1 base and J dropped 8 bases, with 8 bases sitting between them. The CDR3, as DNA: TGTGCCAGCAGCTTAGGTGTGCGAGAAGCTTTCTTT. Its protein is CASSLGVREAFF.

V usage is TRBV9 and J usage is TRBJ1-6, with 10 bases lining up with TRBD1. V was clipped by 0 bases and J by 4 bases; unmatched bases: 4. The CDR3 totals 17 residues. Germline V gene sequence: CDR1 SGDLS, CDR2 YYNGEE. The CDR3 nucleotides read TGTGCCAGCAGCGTAGATGGACAGGGGGGATATAATTCACCCCTCCACTTT. Encoded protein: CASSVDGQGGYNSPLHF.

The chain has TRBV5-1 and TRBJ1-1; D gene unclear. Looked up from germline, CDR1 is SGHRS and CDR2 is YFSETQ. There are 13 residues in the CDR3. V was pared by 0 bases and J by 6 bases, with 9 bases between. The CDR3 DNA reads as TGCGCCAGCAGCTTGGGTGGAGCCCCTGAAGCTTTCTTT. Its translation: CASSLGGAPEAFF.

The V and J genes are TRBV10-3 and TRBJ2-3; 11 positions match TRBD2. The length of the CDR3 is 19 residues. With V trimmed by 2 bases and J by 6 bases, 16 bases remained unmatched. Germline V gene sequence: CDR1 ENHRY, CDR2 SYGVKD. In DNA, the CDR3 is TGTGCCATCAGTGAGGAAGAGGCTAGCGGGAGGTCACCCCCTGATACGCAGTATTTT. Translation gives CAISEEEASGRSPPDTQYF.

The V and J genes are TRBV3-1 (or the pseudogene TRBV3-2) and TRBJ1-2; D gene uncertain. Deletions cut 3 bases from V and 8 bases from J, with 16 bases between. CDR1 is LGHDT and CDR2 is YNNKEL in the germline V gene (reference sequence). This CDR3 has 14 residues. The CDR3 protein is CASSQVLRTSGYTF. The CDR3 DNA reads TGTGCCAGCAGCCAGGTTTTGAGGACTAGCGGCTACACCTTC.

J is TRBJ2-7 and V is TRBV28, with 10 bases lining up with TRBD2. V shed 6 bases, J shed 7 bases, and the junction held 9 bases outside the gene matches. Germline lookup yields CDR1 MDHEN and CDR2 SYDVKM. The CDR3 loop spans 14 amino acids. The CDR3: CASSLPSGSWEQYF. Written as DNA, the CDR3 is TGTGCCAGCAGCCTCCCTAGCGGGAGTTGGGAGCAGTACTTC.

This chain uses TRBV3-1 (or the pseudogene TRBV3-2) with TRBJ2-3; TRBD2 aligns across 12 bases. Germline CDR1 reads LGHDT; CDR2 reads YNNKEL (reference sequence). The CDR3 is 17 residues long. The J segment lost 11 bases and the V segment lost 2 bases, leaving 14 bases of the junction unmatched. The chain's CDR3 is CASSQFGLAGRALGQYF. CDR3 in DNA: TGTGCCAGCAGCCAATTCGGACTAGCGGGGAGGGCTTTGGGGCAGTATTTT.

The chain uses TRBV6-5 and TRBJ2-7; 8 nucleotides align to TRBD2. This CDR3 spans 15 amino acids. The J segment lost 4 bases and the V segment lost 2 bases, leaving 7 bases of the junction unmatched. Germline CDR1 reads MNHEY; CDR2 reads SVGAGI. The CDR3 is CASSYATSAGYEQYF. CDR3 sequence (DNA): TGTGCCAGCAGTTACGCGACTAGCGCGGGGTACGAGCAGTACTTC.

V usage is TRBV6-5 and J usage is TRBJ1-1; tentative D call: TRBD1 (5 bases). V was cut by 9 bases and J by 5 bases, with 13 bases left in between. CDR1 is MNHEY and CDR2 is SVGAGI in the germline V gene. The CDR3 extends over 12 amino acids. CDR3 DNA: TGTGCCAGTTGGAGGGGAAGGACTGAAGCTTTCTTT. Residues: CASWRGRTEAFF.

This rearrangement joins TRBV28 to TRBJ1-2; 8 bases match TRBD1. Germline V gene data show CDR1 as MDHEN and CDR2 as SYDVKM. The V gene end was trimmed by 8 bases and the J gene end by 8 bases; junction bases not matched to a gene: 10. The CDR3 spans 13 residues. This chain's CDR3 is CASSGRQGSGYTF. The CDR3 region has the DNA TGTGCCAGCTCTGGCCGACAGGGGAGCGGCTACACCTTC.

The chain combines TRBV29-1 with TRBJ2-1, with D possibly matching TRBD2 (7 bases). The V gene's germline CDR1 is SQVTM and CDR2 ANQGSEA. The V gene lost 6 bases and the J gene lost 5 bases, with 14 bases spanning the gap. This CDR3 region has 13 residues. CDR3 in amino acids: CSVGAGANNEQFF. The CDR3 DNA reads TGCAGCGTAGGGGCGGGGGCCAACAATGAGCAGTTCTTC.

The CDR3, as DNA: TGTGCCAGTAGTCCGGGGTTCCAGCCCCAGCATTTT. Residues: CASSPGFQPQHF. This chain uses TRBV19 with TRBJ1-5; no reliable D call. The CDR3 spans 12 residues. Trimming removed 5 bases at V and 7 bases at J, with 9 bases between. In germline, CDR1 is LNHDA, CDR2 SQIVND (reference sequence).

This clone was detected once. This chain connects TRBV6-5 to TRBJ1-1, with D perhaps matching TRBD1 (6 bases). The germline V gene encodes CDR1 MNHEY and CDR2 SVGAGI. The V end lost 4 bases, the J end lost 4 bases, and 13 bases lay between the germline ends. This CDR3 contains 14 residues. CDR3 protein: CASSLGGGITEAFF. The CDR3 coding sequence is TGTGCCAGCAGTTTAGGGGGGGGGATCACTGAAGCTTTCTTT.

The CDR3, as DNA: TGCAGCGGCACCCAGGGCTCTGGAAACACCATATATTTT. Protein product: CSGTQGSGNTIYF. The chain joins TRBV29-1 to TRBJ1-3, with a weak D call TRBD1 (5 bases). Between the trimmed V and J ends, which lost 7 bases and 0 bases, there was a span of 10 bases. CDR3 length: 13 amino acids. CDR1 is SQVTM and CDR2 is ANQGSEA in the germline V gene.